This entry is about one TCR beta chain. The antigen it binds to is not known. Base qualities are not provided; no much larger clone lies one nucleotide away. From each donor, a single peripheral blood sample of 90 to 150 mL on average was drawn into heparinised tubes. Using a panel that included CD45RO, CCR7, CD25, CD127, CD95 and CD27, naive, central memory, regulatory and stem cell-like memory CD4+ T cells were sorted on a BD FACSAria II. All sorted populations exceeded 95% purity. Right away, PBMCs were isolated by Lymphoprep density gradient centrifugation and were stained directly, with no culture step. Samples were stained and sorted in pairs, with one healthy donor and one patient per experiment, so that batch effects were minimized. The source of the sample is a study of beta chain features in type 1 diabetes (dated by TCRdb to 2016 to 2018). Background on the whole study: Mean age, gender distribution, total cell number and subset yield were not different between patients and healthy donors. A total of 107,917,701 sorted cells were examined across all samples, and a strong correlation was observed between cell number per subset and RNA yield. The study compared TCRB repertoires of sorted circulating CD4+ T cell subsets between recently diagnosed type 1 diabetes patients and matched healthy donors. Regulatory and stem cell-like memory subsets were isolated from only 8 patients and about eight healthy donors, whereas naive and central memory subsets came from all 30 or so donors.

Paper-wide results and their limitations: At VDJ recombination sites, type 1 diabetes patients had fewer insertions and more deleted nucleotides, which implies abnormalities in thymic rearrangement. Naive, central memory and regulatory TCRB repertoires appeared more similar among patients than among healthy donors. Because small numbers of individuals were included in the HLA sub-analyses, any influence of HLA type on TCRB rearrangement was left unresolved. Because cDNA was sequenced instead of genomic DNA, activated cells with high expression could be over-represented, although the groups did not differ in activation or CD3 levels. A moderate but significant shortening of TCRB CDR3 length was observed in type 1 diabetes patients in all four CD4+ subsets. PCR may preferentially amplify shorter templates, but because patient and control samples were amplified and corrected together, any resulting skew would affect both groups equally.

From the cysteine up to the phenylalanine, the CDR3 has a length of 14 residues. Only the CDR3 DNA is retained, 42 bases long and in frame from the first base. CDR1 is given as LNHDA and CDR2 as SQIVND, both from the germline V gene (reference sequence). Relative to germline, V is 7 bases shorter and J is 4 bases shorter, with 14 bases between their ends. The High Capacity cDNA Reverse Transcription Kit was used to reverse transcribe all of the isolated RNA, meaning that expressed TCRB transcripts were what got sequenced. Deep immunoSEQ sequencing was performed on naive, central memory and regulatory T cell samples, with an average of roughly 3.3 million total reads per sample. After sorted cells were lysed in RLT buffer, RNA was extracted with DNase-treated RNeasy Micro or Mini kits, with the choice depending on cell number. Each cell subset was processed separately to prevent cross-contamination, with patient and healthy donor samples processed together. The immunoSEQ multiplex PCR was used to amplify TCRB sequences from cDNA, generating 87-bp fragments that spanned the CDR3 region. Sequencing of the amplicons was performed on the Illumina HiSeq platform. Processing in the source paper ran as follows. PCR bias was computationally corrected using synthetic template baselines, reads within Hamming distance 2 were collapsed, and singletons that could not be merged were discarded. Reads were aligned against IMGT so that V, D and J genes, CDR3 length and insertions or deletions at six rearrangement sites could be assigned. Clonotype counts were normalized to sorted cell number within each subset before computing true diversity and Gini coefficients with the tcR R package. The overlap coefficient, calculated on TCRB nucleotide sequences, was used to measure repertoire sharing. The source is immuneACCESS, and TCRdb retained only in-frame sequences with V and J called. Part of the clones is not carried over; for the studies checked, unresolved V genes explain less than half of this, and the remainder is unexplained. D and trimming come from the DNA, and the V and J calls and clone size come from that table. The sample table contains roughly 150,000 clones; only one count was recorded for approximately 8% of them. Around 0.5% of the sample lies in the top ten.

The sequence was collected from a man younger than 35 with type 1 diabetes. The V and J segments used are TRBV19 and TRBJ1-5, with the D gene too uncertain to name. Sequenced material: central memory CD4+ T cells from blood. The DNA sequence is as follows: TGTGCCAGTACGGCGGGCGGGGAAAATCAGCCCCAGCATTTT. It translates to CASTAGGENQPQHF. When the CDR3 is completed using the reference TRBV19 and TRBJ1-5 genes on either side, the full variable domain is DGGITQSPKYLFRKEGQNVTLSCEQNLNHDAMYWYRQDPGQGLRLIYYSQIVNDFQKGDIAEGYSVSREKKESFPLTVTSAQKNPTAFYLCASTAGGENQPQHFGDGTRLSIL.